The T cell receptor (beta chain) under discussion was sequenced for a study of blood T cells in healthy people across ages. Study in general: About one barcoded beta molecule per two T cells came from capture by template switching.

Using a J-beta primer mix together with a sample-barcoded 5' primer, a second PCR was run for roughly 6 to 11 cycles. TCRdb re-analysed the 5' RACE reads in MiXCR, keeping a single row per CDR3 protein. The sample includes over a million distinct CDR3 sequences, less than 45% of them seen just once. Worth noting for this clonotype: Antigen: not known.

Study results and limitations: Higher diversity and more naive CD4+ cells were features of long-lived donors, compared to aged donors. Underestimates were what the diversity estimates from one million T cells were considered to be.

This CDR3 region has 14 residues. Germline-derived CDR1 and CDR2 are MGHDK and SYGVNS. J gave up 11 bases and V 9 bases, and 15 bases lay outside the gene matches. Sequenced sample: blood. This rearrangement joins TRBV25-1 to TRBJ2-5, with TRBD2 identical over 10 bases. The clonotype originates from a woman younger than 30 in good health. The CDR3 loop reads CARTSGVSSGEQYF. The CDR3 DNA sequence: TGTGCCAGAACTAGCGGGGTCTCCTCCGGTGAGCAGTACTTC.